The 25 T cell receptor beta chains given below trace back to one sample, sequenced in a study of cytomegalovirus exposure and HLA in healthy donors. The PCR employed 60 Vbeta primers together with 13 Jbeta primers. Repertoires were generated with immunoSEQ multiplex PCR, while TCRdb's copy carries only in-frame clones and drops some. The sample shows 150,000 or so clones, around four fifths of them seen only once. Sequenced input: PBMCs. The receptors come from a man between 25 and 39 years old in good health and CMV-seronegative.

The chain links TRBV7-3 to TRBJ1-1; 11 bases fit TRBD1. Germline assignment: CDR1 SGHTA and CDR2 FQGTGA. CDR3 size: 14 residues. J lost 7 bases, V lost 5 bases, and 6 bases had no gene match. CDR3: CASSRTGTGGEAFF. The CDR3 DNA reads TGTGCCAGCAGCCGTACCGGGACAGGGGGTGAAGCTTTCTTT. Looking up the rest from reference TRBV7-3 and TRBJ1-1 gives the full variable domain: GAGVSQTPSNKVTEKGKYVELRCDPISGHTALYWYRQSLGQGPEFLIYFQGTGAADDSGLPNDRFFAVRPEGSVSTLKIQRTERGDSAVYLCASSRTGTGGEAFFGQGTRLTVV.

CDR3 protein: CASSGGEGSTDTQYF. In DNA, the CDR3 is TGTGCCAGCAGCGGGGGAGAAGGAAGCACAGATACGCAGTATTTT. The chain is built from TRBV28 and TRBJ2-3; TRBD2 is a possible D gene (6 bases). CDR3 length: 15 amino acids. V gave up 6 bases and J gave up 0 bases, with 13 bases separating them. CDR1 and CDR2 from the germline V gene are MDHEN and SYDVKM.

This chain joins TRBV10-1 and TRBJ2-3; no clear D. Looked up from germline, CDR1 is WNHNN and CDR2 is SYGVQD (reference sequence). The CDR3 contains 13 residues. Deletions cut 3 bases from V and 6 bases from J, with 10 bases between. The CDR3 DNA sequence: TGCGCCAGCAGTGACCGGCACGGGGATACGCAGTATTTT. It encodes CASSDRHGDTQYF.

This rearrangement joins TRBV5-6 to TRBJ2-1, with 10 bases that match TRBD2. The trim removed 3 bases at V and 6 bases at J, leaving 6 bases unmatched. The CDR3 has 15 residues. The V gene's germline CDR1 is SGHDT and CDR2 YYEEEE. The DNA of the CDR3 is TGTGCCAGCAGCTGGGGGCTAGCGGGAGTCAATGAGCAGTTCTTC. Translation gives CASSWGLAGVNEQFF.

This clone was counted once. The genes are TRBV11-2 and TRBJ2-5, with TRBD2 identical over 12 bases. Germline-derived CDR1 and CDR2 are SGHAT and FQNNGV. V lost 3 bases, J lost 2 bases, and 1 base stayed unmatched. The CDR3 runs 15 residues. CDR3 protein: CASSLGLAGQETQYF. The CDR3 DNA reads TGTGCCAGCAGCTTGGGACTAGCGGGTCAAGAGACCCAGTACTTC.

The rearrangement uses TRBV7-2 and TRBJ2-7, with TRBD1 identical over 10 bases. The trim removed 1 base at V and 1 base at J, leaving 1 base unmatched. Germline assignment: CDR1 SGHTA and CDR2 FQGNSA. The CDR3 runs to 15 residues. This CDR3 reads CASSLVGQGSYEQYF. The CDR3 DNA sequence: TGTGCCAGCAGCTTAGTGGGACAGGGGTCCTACGAGCAGTACTTC.

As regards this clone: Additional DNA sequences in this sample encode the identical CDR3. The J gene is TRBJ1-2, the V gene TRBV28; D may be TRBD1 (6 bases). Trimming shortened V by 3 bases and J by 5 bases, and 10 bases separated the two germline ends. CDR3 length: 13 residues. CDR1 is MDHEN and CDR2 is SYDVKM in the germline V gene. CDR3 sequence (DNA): TGTGCCAGCAGTTTGCAGGGGCCGTATGGCTACACCTTC. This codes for CASSLQGPYGYTF.

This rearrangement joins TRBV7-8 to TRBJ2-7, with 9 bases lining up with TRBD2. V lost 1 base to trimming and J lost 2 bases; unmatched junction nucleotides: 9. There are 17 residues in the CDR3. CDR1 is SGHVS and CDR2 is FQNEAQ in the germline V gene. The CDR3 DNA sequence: TGTGCCAGCAGCTTAGGGGGGGGTAGCGGGAGCCCCTACGAGCAGTACTTC. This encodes CASSLGGGSGSPYEQYF.

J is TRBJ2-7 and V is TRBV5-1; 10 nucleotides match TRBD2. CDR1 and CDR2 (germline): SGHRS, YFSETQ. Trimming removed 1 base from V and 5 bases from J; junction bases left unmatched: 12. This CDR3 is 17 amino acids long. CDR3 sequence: CASSLRSSGSTINEQYF. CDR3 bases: TGCGCCAGCAGCTTGAGGTCTAGCGGGAGCACCATCAACGAGCAGTACTTC.

CDR3: CAISESAGLFPSTDTQYF. In nucleotides, the CDR3 is TGTGCCATCAGTGAGTCGGCGGGACTATTTCCTAGCACAGATACGCAGTATTTT. J is TRBJ2-3 and V is TRBV10-3; 7 positions match TRBD2. V lost 0 bases, J lost 0 bases, and 9 bases stayed unmatched. Germline V gene sequence: CDR1 ENHRY, CDR2 SYGVKD. CDR3 length: 18 residues.

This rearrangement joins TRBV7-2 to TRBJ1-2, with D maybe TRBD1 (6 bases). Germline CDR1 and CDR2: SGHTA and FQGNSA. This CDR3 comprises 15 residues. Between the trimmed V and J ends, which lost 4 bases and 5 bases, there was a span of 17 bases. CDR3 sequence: CASSSRSTGQYGYTF. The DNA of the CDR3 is TGTGCCAGCAGCTCCCGCTCGACAGGTCAATATGGCTACACCTTC.

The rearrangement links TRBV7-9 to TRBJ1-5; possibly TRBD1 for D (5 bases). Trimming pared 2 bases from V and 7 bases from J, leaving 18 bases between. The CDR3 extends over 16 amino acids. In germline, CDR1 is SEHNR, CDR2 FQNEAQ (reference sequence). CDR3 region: CASSLWAGRVEQPQHF. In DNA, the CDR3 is TGTGCCAGCAGCTTATGGGCAGGGAGGGTGGAGCAGCCCCAGCATTTT.

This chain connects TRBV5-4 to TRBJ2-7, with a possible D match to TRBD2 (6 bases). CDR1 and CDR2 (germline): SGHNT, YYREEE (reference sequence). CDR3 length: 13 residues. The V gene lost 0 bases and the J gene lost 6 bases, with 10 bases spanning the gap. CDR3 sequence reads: CASSLAGVFEQYF. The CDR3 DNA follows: TGTGCCAGCAGCTTGGCGGGAGTCTTCGAGCAGTACTTC.

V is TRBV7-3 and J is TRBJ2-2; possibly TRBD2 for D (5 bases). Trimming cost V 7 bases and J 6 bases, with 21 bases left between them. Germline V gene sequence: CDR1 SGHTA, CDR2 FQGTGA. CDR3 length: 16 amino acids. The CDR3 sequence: CASTPRAWESAGELFF. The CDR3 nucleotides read TGTGCCAGCACCCCGAGGGCTTGGGAGAGCGCCGGGGAGCTGTTTTTT.

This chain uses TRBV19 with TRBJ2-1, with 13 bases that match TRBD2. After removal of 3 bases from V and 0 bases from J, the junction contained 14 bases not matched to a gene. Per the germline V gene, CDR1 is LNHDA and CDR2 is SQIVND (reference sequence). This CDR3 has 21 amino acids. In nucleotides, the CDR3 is TGTGCCAGTAGTATCTCCCTGGGACTAGCGGGGCGATCCGTCTCCTACAATGAGCAGTTCTTC. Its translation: CASSISLGLAGRSVSYNEQFF.

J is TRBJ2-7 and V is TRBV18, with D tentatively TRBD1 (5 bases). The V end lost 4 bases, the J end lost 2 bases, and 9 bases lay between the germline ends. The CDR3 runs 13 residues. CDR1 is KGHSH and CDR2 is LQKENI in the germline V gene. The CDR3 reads CASSQDSTYEQYF. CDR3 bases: TGTGCCAGCTCACAAGACAGTACCTACGAGCAGTACTTC.

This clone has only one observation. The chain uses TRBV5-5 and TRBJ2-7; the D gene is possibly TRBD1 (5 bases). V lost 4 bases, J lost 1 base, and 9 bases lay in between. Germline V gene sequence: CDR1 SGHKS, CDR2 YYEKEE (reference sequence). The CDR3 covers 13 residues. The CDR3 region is CASSGARSYEQYF. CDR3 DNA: TGTGCCAGCAGCGGGGCTAGATCCTACGAGCAGTACTTC. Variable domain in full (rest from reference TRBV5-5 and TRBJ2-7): DAGVTQSPTHLIKTRGQQVTLRCSPISGHKSVSWYQQVLGQGPQFIFQYYEKEERGRGNFPDRFSARQFPNYSSELNVNALLLGDSALYLCASSGARSYEQYFGPGTRLTVT.

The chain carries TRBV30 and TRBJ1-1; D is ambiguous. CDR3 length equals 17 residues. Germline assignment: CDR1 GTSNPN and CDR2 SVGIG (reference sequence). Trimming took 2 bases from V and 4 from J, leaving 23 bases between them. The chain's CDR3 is CAWSLPARLARVTEAFF. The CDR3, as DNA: TGTGCCTGGAGTTTACCCGCCCGCCTCGCACGGGTCACTGAAGCTTTCTTT. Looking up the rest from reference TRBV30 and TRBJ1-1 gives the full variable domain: SQTIHQWPATLVQPVGSPLSLECTVEGTSNPNLYWYRQAAGRGLQLLFYSVGIGQISSEVPQNLSASRPQDRQFILSSKKLLLSDSGFYLCAWSLPARLARVTEAFFGQGTRLTVV.

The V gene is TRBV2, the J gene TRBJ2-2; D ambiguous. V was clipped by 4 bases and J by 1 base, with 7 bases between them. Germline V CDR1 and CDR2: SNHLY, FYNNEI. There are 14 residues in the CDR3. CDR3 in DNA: TGTGCCAGCAGTGTTTGGCTGAACACCGGGGAGCTGTTTTTT. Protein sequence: CASSVWLNTGELFF.

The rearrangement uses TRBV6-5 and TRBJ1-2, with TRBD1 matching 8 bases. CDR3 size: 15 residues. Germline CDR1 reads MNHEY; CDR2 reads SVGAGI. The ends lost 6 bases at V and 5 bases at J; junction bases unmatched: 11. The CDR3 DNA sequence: TGTGCCAGCAGGCTCGACAGGGGAGGCCCTTATGGCTACACCTTC. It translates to CASRLDRGGPYGYTF.

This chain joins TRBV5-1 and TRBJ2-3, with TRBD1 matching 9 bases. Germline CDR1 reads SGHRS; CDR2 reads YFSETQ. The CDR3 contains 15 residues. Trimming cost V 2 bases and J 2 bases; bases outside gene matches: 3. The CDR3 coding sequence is TGCGCCAGCAGCTTTGGGACAGGGATCACAGATACGCAGTATTTT. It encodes CASSFGTGITDTQYF.

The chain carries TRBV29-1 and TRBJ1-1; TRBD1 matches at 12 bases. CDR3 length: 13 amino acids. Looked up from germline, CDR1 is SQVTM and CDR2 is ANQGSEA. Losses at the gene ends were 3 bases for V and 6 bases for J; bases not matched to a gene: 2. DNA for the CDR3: TGCAGCGTTGAGAGGGACAGGGGGCCTGAAGCTTTCTTT. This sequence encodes CSVERDRGPEAFF.

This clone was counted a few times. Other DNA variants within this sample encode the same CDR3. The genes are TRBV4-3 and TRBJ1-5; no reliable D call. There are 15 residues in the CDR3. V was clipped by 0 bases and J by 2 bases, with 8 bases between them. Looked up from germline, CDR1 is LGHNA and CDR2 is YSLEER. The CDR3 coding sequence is TGCGCCAGCAGCCAAGACGGAGGGCGCAATCAGCCCCAGCATTTT. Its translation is CASSQDGGRNQPQHF.

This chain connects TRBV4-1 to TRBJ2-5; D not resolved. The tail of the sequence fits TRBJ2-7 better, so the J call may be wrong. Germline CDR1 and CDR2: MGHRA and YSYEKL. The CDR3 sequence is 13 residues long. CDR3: CASSQGFSYEQYF. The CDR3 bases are TGCGCCAGCAGCCAAGGCTTCTCATACGAGCAGTACTTC.

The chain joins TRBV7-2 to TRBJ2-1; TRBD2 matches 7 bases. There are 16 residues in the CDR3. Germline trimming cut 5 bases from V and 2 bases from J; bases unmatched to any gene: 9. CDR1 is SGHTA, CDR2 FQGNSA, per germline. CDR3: CASSLPTSSPYNEQFF. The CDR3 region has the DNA TGTGCCAGCAGCCTCCCGACTAGCTCACCCTACAATGAGCAGTTCTTC.